One sample yielded the 29 T cell receptor beta chains listed below, sequenced in a study of neoadjuvant anti-PD-1 for oral cavity cancer. Assay: immunoSEQ multiplex PCR; the TCRdb copy retains only in-frame clones and omits some. The table lists tens of thousands of clones, about 36% of them singletons. Described time point: after neoadjuvant nivolumab, at surgical resection. Sequenced material: tumor tissue, taken after nivolumab (anti-PD-1) treatment. These receptors came from a person between 35 and 79 years old with oral cavity squamous cell carcinoma.

This clone was recorded a few times. The J gene is TRBJ2-6, the V gene TRBV6-5; no clear D gene. This CDR3 has 12 residues. Germline loops: CDR1 MNHEY, CDR2 SVGAGI. Between the trimmed V and J ends, which lost 8 bases and 0 bases, there was a span of 2 bases. The CDR3: CASRSGANVLTF. The CDR3 DNA reads as TGTGCCAGCCGCTCTGGGGCCAACGTCCTGACTTTC.

This clone was seen a few times. V and J are TRBV29-1 and TRBJ1-4; no clear D. Between the trimmed V and J ends, which lost 5 bases and 3 bases, there was a span of 13 bases. The CDR3 sequence is 14 residues long. The germline V gene has CDR1 SQVTM and CDR2 ANQGSEA. CDR3 protein: CSVILYTSNEKLFF. In DNA form, the CDR3 reads TGCAGCGTTATCCTGTACACATCTAATGAAAAACTGTTTTTT.

The rearrangement uses TRBV2 and TRBJ2-5, with a possible D match to TRBD2 (6 bases). Trimming pared 4 bases from V and 7 bases from J, leaving 13 bases between. The CDR3 is 13 residues long. From germline, CDR1 is SNHLY and CDR2 FYNNEI. This CDR3 reads CASSGLGRGTQYF. The CDR3 region has the DNA TGTGCCAGCAGTGGACTAGGGAGAGGGACCCAGTACTTC.

The V and J genes are TRBV28 and TRBJ1-2; 9 bases are shared with TRBD1. Germline CDR1 and CDR2: MDHEN and SYDVKM. The CDR3 has 14 residues. The V and J ends lost 5 bases and 6 bases, in that order; junction bases with no gene match: 7. CDR3 amino acids: CASSTTGGANGYTF. The CDR3 region has the DNA TGTGCCAGCAGTACCACAGGGGGCGCGAATGGCTACACCTTC.

This clone was counted between two and nine times. This chain connects TRBV18 to TRBJ2-7; 12 positions match TRBD2. Losses at the gene ends were 3 bases for V and 6 bases for J; bases not matched to a gene: 9. There are 16 residues in the CDR3. Germline V gene sequence: CDR1 KGHSH, CDR2 LQKENI. CDR3 amino acids: CASSPGLAGSLGEQYF. DNA for the CDR3: TGTGCCAGCTCACCTGGACTAGCGGGATCCCTTGGCGAGCAGTACTTC.

The V and J genes are TRBV2 and TRBJ1-3, with D tentatively TRBD1 (5 bases). V was trimmed by 2 bases and J by 0 bases, leaving 11 bases between them. Germline lookup yields CDR1 SNHLY and CDR2 FYNNEI. CDR3 length: 16 residues. This CDR3 reads CASSEFSGLSGNTIYF. DNA for the CDR3: TGTGCCAGCAGTGAATTCTCAGGGCTCTCTGGAAACACCATATATTTT.

This chain connects TRBV6-5 to TRBJ2-1, with a possible D match to TRBD1 (5 bases). With 0 bases removed from V and 8 bases from J, the gap between germline ends came to 17 bases. Germline V CDR1 and CDR2: MNHEY, SVGAGI. This CDR3 region has 16 residues. The CDR3 nucleotides are TGTGCCAGCAGTTACTCACCCTACCTAAAAGGGGATGAGCAGTTCTTC. Protein product: CASSYSPYLKGDEQFF.

This clone has a handful of counts. J is TRBJ1-3 and V is TRBV4-1; D unclear. V was pared by 3 bases and J by 1 base, with 10 bases between. Germline V gene data show CDR1 as MGHRA and CDR2 as YSYEKL. The CDR3 spans 15 residues. In DNA form, the CDR3 reads TGCGCCAGCAGCCACCGCACGGGATCTGGAAACACCATATATTTT. Amino acid sequence: CASSHRTGSGNTIYF.

A single count supports this clone. The genes are TRBV7-3 and TRBJ2-2, with D maybe TRBD2 (6 bases). Trimming took 0 bases from V and 0 from J, leaving 8 bases between them. The CDR3 covers 16 residues. Germline CDR1 reads SGHTA; CDR2 reads FQGTGA. The CDR3 is CASSLTGTANTGELFF. The CDR3 bases are TGTGCCAGCAGCTTAACCGGGACTGCGAACACCGGGGAGCTGTTTTTT.

Only a few counts were recorded for this clone. The chain recombines TRBV7-3 with TRBJ2-2; TRBD1 aligns across 9 bases. The ends lost 8 bases at V and 5 bases at J; junction bases unmatched: 6. Germline values: CDR1 SGHTA, CDR2 FQGTGA. The CDR3 is 14 amino acids. CDR3 sequence (DNA): TGTGCCAGCGCCCGGGGACAGGGAACCGGGGAGCTGTTTTTT. Translated: CASARGQGTGELFF. Full variable domain (remainder filled in from reference TRBV7-3 and TRBJ2-2): GAGVSQTPSNKVTEKGKYVELRCDPISGHTALYWYRQSLGQGPEFLIYFQGTGAADDSGLPNDRFFAVRPEGSVSTLKIQRTERGDSAVYLCASARGQGTGELFFGEGSRLTVL.

The chain uses TRBV6-6 and TRBJ1-2, with D maybe TRBD1 (5 bases). CDR1 is MNHNY and CDR2 is SVGAGI in the germline V gene (reference sequence). V lost 5 bases and J lost 8, with 15 bases in between. The CDR3 is made up of 13 amino acids. The DNA for the CDR3 is TGTGCCAGCAGTAGGGACCTTAGTTTAGGCTACACCTTC. This codes for CASSRDLSLGYTF.

Regarding this clone: Other nucleotide sequences in the sample specify the same CDR3. The chain combines TRBV29-1 with TRBJ2-1, with 10 bases that match TRBD2. With V trimmed by 5 bases and J by 2 bases, 3 bases remained unmatched. CDR3 size: 14 residues. Per the germline V gene, CDR1 is SQVTM and CDR2 is ANQGSEA. CDR3 nucleotide sequence: TGCAGCGTTTCGGGACTAGCGACCTACAATGAGCAGTTCTTC. Amino acid sequence: CSVSGLATYNEQFF.

The chain has TRBV2 and TRBJ2-5; TRBD2 aligns across 14 bases. CDR1 and CDR2 from the germline V gene are SNHLY and FYNNEI. CDR3 length: 17 residues. V gave up 7 bases and J gave up 4 bases; unmatched junction bases: 11. This chain's CDR3 is CASTLAGLAGAGETQYF. The CDR3 nucleotides read TGTGCCAGCACCCTGGCGGGACTAGCGGGAGCAGGAGAGACCCAGTACTTC.

The chain combines TRBV6-1 with TRBJ1-6, with D possibly being TRBD1 (5 bases). The CDR3 is made up of 15 amino acids. Trimming shortened V by 5 bases and J by 9 bases, and 17 bases separated the two germline ends. Germline CDR1 is MNHNS and CDR2 is SASEGT. The CDR3 nucleotides are TGTGCCAGCAGTACCCTTGGGGGTTCATTTTCACCCCTCCACTTT. Protein: CASSTLGGSFSPLHF.

In this sample, this clone turned up once. The chain is built from TRBV7-6 and TRBJ1-6, with D uncertain. The CDR3 covers 16 residues. Germline loops: CDR1 SGHVS, CDR2 FNYEAQ. V lost 3 bases and J lost 8, with 17 bases in between. CDR3: CASSLAPGPGDSPLHF. As DNA, the CDR3 is TGTGCCAGCAGCTTGGCCCCCGGCCCTGGGGATTCACCCCTCCACTTT.

This chain joins TRBV19 and TRBJ1-2; no firm D call. CDR1 and CDR2 from the germline V gene are LNHDA and SQIVND (reference sequence). V shed 5 bases and J shed 6 bases, with 4 bases lying between them. The CDR3 has 10 amino acids. This CDR3 is CASSRDGYTF. The CDR3 coding sequence is TGTGCCAGTAGTCGGGATGGCTACACCTTC.

By its share, this clone is medium-sized. This chain connects TRBV2 to TRBJ1-2; D might be TRBD1 (6 bases). In germline, CDR1 is SNHLY, CDR2 FYNNEI. The CDR3 totals 15 residues. V lost 7 bases, J lost 2 bases, and 17 bases lay in between. DNA for the CDR3: TGTGCCAGCAATCAGGGGCGCACCAACAACTATGGCTACACCTTC. Translated, it gives CASNQGRTNNYGYTF.

V usage is TRBV7-9 and J usage is TRBJ2-7; D gene unclear. The CDR3 sequence is 12 residues long. The germline V and J ends were trimmed by 1 base and 7 bases, with 8 bases remaining between them. In germline, CDR1 is SEHNR, CDR2 FQNEAQ (reference sequence). The chain's CDR3 is CASSLDSWEQYF. CDR3 nucleotide sequence: TGTGCCAGCAGCTTAGACAGTTGGGAGCAGTACTTC. Together with reference TRBV7-9 and TRBJ2-7, the CDR3 gives the full variable domain: DTGVSQNPRHKITKRGQNVTFRCDPISEHNRLYWYRQTLGQGPEFLTYFQNEAQLEKSRLLSDRFSAERPKGSFSTLEIQRTEQGDSAMYLCASSLDSWEQYFGPGTRLTVT.

This clone came up a few times. V usage is TRBV25-1 and J usage is TRBJ1-5; no definite D call. The germline V gene has CDR1 MGHDK and CDR2 SYGVNS. The V end lost 6 bases, the J end lost 3 bases, and 9 bases lay between the germline ends. The CDR3 sequence is 13 residues long. The CDR3 DNA reads as TGTGCCAGCAGGGCCAATATCAATCAGCCCCAGCATTTT. It codes for CASRANINQPQHF.

The V gene is TRBV11-2, the J gene TRBJ1-2, with unresolved D. Germline CDR1 reads SGHAT; CDR2 reads FQNNGV. The CDR3 totals 17 residues. Trimming took off 0 bases at V and 3 bases at J, with 17 bases between the two ends. Here the CDR3 reads CASSLDRAPRDDYGYTF. Here the CDR3 DNA reads TGTGCCAGCAGCTTAGATCGGGCCCCCCGAGACGACTATGGCTACACCTTC.

This clone was detected ten times or more. The rearrangement joins TRBV7-2 to TRBJ1-2, with unresolved D. CDR3 length: 11 residues. Germline V lookup: CDR1 SGHTA, CDR2 FQGNSA. V lost 6 bases to trimming and J lost 4 bases, with 6 bases between them. The CDR3 DNA reads as TGTGCCAGCAGATATATCTATGGCTACACCTTC. Translation: CASRYIYGYTF.

The rearrangement links TRBV29-1 to TRBJ2-1; the match to TRBD2 covers 8 bases. Unmatched junction bases numbered 8, after V lost 7 bases and J lost 12 bases. The germline CDR1 and CDR2 sequences are SQVTM and ANQGSEA. The CDR3 consists of 11 residues. This chain's CDR3 is CSAPLAGGQFF. The CDR3 bases are TGCAGCGCGCCCCTAGCGGGCGGGCAGTTCTTC.

CDR3 loop: CASRLDRDNQPQHF. The CDR3 nucleotides read TGTGCCAGTAGACTAGACAGGGACAATCAGCCCCAGCATTTT. The genes are TRBV19 and TRBJ1-5; 7 bases map to TRBD1. V was pared by 6 bases and J by 3 bases, with 5 bases of the junction left unmatched. CDR1 is LNHDA and CDR2 is SQIVND in the germline V gene (reference sequence). CDR3 size: 14 residues.

J is TRBJ1-1 and V is TRBV13; 7 nucleotides align to TRBD1. This CDR3 comprises 15 residues. CDR1 is PRHDT and CDR2 is FYEKMQ in the germline V gene (reference sequence). V lost 7 bases, J lost 0 bases, and 8 bases stayed unmatched. Here the CDR3 DNA reads TGTGCCAGCATCCTTGGGACAGACATGAACACTGAAGCTTTCTTT. Translating it yields CASILGTDMNTEAFF.

By sample fraction, this clone is medium-sized. The J gene is TRBJ1-6, the V gene TRBV7-2, with no clear D. Germline V gene data show CDR1 as SGHTA and CDR2 as FQGNSA. Trimming took off 2 bases at V and 8 bases at J, with 4 bases between the two ends. CDR3 size: 12 residues. The CDR3 DNA sequence: TGTGCCAGCAGCTTACAGTATTCACCCCTCCACTTT. It specifies CASSLQYSPLHF.

The gene calls are TRBV2 and TRBJ2-5; possibly TRBD2 for D (6 bases). Trimming took 4 bases from V and 5 from J, leaving 11 bases between them. The CDR3 sequence is 13 residues long. Germline lookup yields CDR1 SNHLY and CDR2 FYNNEI. CDR3 sequence (DNA): TGTGCCAGCAGTGGGATTGGGGGGGAGACCCAGTACTTC. This translates into CASSGIGGETQYF.

This clone occurred many times. V usage is TRBV28 and J usage is TRBJ2-7; 8 nucleotides line up with TRBD1. The length of the CDR3 is 12 residues. Germline loops: CDR1 MDHEN, CDR2 SYDVKM. The ends lost 9 bases at V and 5 bases at J; junction bases unmatched: 6. CDR3 nucleotides: TGTGCCAGTACAGGGGGTATAGACGAGCAGTACTTC. Protein: CASTGGIDEQYF.

The V and J genes are TRBV4-2 and TRBJ2-7; 10 positions match TRBD2. Germline CDR1 is LGHNA and CDR2 is YNFKEQ. V lost 4 bases and J lost 4; bases outside the gene matches: 10. This CDR3 region has 16 residues. The DNA for the CDR3 is TGTGCCAGCAGCCTCCGACTAGCGGGCTGGGATTACGAGCAGTACTTC. Translated: CASSLRLAGWDYEQYF.

This clone is labeled as large. The chain recombines TRBV15 with TRBJ1-3; D call uncertain. V was trimmed by 8 bases and J by 0 bases, leaving 14 bases between them. The CDR3 totals 15 residues. In germline, CDR1 is LNHNV, CDR2 YYDKDF (reference sequence). CDR3 DNA sequence: TGTGCCACCGAGGACGTCATGAGCTCTGGAAACACCATATATTTT. Translating gives CATEDVMSSGNTIYF.